This T cell receptor beta chain was captured by sequencing in a study of OX40 agonist ivuxolimab in advanced cancers. Only a few counts were recorded for this clone. In germline, CDR1 is SNHLY, CDR2 FYNNEI. The CDR3 has 12 residues. V was trimmed by 4 bases and J by 12 bases, leaving 13 bases between them. Sequenced by immunoSEQ multiplex PCR; TCRdb stores in-frame clones only, minus some. The table lists approximately 70,000 clones, roughly 87% of them singletons. The chain couples TRBV2 to TRBJ2-1; perhaps TRBD2 as D (5 bases). The sequencing here drew on CD4+ or CD8+ T cells sorted from blood, taken in a trial of the OX40 agonist ivuxolimab. The source is an adult with an advanced solid tumor such as melanoma, head and neck, liver or kidney cancer. The chain's CDR3 is CASSGNREAQFF. DNA for the CDR3: TGTGCCAGCAGTGGCAACCGGGAAGCGCAGTTCTTC.